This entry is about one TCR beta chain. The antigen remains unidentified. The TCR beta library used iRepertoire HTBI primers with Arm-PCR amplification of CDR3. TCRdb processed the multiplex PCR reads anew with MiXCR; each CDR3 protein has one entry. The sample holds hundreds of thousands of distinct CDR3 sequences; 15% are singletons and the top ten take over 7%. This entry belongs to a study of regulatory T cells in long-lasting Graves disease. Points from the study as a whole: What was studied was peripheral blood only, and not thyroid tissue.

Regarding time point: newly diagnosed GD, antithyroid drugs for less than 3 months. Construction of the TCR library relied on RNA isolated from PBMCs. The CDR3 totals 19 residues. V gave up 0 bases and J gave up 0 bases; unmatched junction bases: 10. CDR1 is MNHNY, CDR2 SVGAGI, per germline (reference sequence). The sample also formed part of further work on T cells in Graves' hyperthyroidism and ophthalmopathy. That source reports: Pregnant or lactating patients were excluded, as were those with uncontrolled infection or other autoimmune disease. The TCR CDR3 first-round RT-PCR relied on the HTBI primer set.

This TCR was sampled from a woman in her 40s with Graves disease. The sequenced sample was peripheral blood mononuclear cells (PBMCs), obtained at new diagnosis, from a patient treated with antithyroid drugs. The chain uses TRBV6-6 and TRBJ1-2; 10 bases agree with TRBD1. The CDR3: CASSYSTGGFSRANYGYTF. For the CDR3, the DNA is TGTGCCAGCAGTTACTCGACAGGGGGCTTTTCCCGAGCTAACTATGGCTACACCTTC.